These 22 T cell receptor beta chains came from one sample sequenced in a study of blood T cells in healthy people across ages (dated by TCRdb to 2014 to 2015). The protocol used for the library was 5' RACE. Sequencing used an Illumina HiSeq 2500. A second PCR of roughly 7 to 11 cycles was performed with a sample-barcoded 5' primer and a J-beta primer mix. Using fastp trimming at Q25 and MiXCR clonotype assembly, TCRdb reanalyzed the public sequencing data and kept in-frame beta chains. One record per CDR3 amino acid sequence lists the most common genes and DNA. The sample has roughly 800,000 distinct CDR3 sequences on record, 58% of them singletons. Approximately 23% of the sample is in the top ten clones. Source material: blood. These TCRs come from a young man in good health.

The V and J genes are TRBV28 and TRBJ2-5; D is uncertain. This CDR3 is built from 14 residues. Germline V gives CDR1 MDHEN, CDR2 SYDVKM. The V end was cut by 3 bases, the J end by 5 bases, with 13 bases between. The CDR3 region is CASSFFVSRETQYF. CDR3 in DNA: TGTGCCAGCAGTTTTTTTGTCAGTAGGGAGACCCAGTACTTC.

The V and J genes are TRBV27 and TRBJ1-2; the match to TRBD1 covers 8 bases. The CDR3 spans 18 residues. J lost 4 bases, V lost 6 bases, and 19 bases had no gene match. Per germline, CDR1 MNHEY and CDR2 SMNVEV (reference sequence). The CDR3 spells CASRPVVVAGGSVYGYTF. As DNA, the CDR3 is TGTGCCAGCAGACCCGTAGTTGTGGCAGGGGGCAGTGTCTATGGCTACACCTTC.

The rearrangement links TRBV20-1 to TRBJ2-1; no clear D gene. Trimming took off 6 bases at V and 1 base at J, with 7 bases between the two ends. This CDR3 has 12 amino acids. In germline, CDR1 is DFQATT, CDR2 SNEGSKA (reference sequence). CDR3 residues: CSAAVSYNEQFF. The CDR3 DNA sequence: TGCAGTGCGGCCGTATCCTACAATGAGCAGTTCTTC.

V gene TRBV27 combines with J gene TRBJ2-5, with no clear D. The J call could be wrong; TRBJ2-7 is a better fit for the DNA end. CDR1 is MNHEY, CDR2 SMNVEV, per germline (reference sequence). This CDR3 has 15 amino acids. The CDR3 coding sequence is TGTGCCAGCAGTTTATTGGGTAATTTAGGCTACGAGCAGTACTTC. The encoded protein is CASSLLGNLGYEQYF.

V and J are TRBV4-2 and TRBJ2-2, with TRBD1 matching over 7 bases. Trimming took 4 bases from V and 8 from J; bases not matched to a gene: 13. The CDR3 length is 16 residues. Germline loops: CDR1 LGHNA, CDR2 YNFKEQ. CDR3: CASSPPTGRSTGELFF. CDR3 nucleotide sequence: TGTGCCAGCAGCCCGCCGACAGGGCGGAGCACTGGGGAGCTGTTTTTT.

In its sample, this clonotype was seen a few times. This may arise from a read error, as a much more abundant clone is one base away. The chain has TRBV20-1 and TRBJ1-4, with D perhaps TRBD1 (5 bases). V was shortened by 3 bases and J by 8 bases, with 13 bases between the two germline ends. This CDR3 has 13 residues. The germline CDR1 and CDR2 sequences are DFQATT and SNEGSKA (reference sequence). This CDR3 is CSARTRGREKLFF. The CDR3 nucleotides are TGCAGTGCTAGGACAAGGGGAAGGGAAAAACTGTTTTTT.

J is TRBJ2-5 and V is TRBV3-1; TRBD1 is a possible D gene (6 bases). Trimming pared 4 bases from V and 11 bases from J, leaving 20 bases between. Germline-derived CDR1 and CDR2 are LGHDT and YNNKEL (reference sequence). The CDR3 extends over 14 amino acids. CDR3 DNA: TGTGCCAGCAGCCGACAGGCCCCCCCCTGCCAGCAGTACTTC. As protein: CASSRQAPPCQQYF.

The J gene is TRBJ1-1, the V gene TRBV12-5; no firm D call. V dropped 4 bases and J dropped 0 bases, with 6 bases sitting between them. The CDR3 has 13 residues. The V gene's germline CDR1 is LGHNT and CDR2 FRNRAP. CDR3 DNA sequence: TGTGCTAGTGGTTCCGAGGTGAACACTGAAGCTTTCTTT. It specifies CASGSEVNTEAFF.

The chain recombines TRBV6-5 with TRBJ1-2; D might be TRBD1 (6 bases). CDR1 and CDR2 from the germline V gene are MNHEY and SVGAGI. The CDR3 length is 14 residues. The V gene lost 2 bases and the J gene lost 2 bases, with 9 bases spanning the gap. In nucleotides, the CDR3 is TGTGCCAGCAGTTACAGGCAGGGGAACTATGGCTACACCTTC. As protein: CASSYRQGNYGYTF.

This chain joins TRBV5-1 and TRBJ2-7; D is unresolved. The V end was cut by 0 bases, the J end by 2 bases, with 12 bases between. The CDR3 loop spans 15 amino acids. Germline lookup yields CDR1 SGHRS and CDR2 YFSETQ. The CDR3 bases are TGCGCCAGCAGCTTGGATTCCCCTTCTCCCTACGAGCAGTACTTC. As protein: CASSLDSPSPYEQYF. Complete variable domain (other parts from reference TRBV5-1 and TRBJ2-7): KAGVTQTPRYLIKTRGQQVTLSCSPISGHRSVSWYQQTPGQGLQFLFEYFSETQRNKGNFPGRFSGRQFSNSRSEMNVSTLELGDSALYLCASSLDSPSPYEQYFGPGTRLTVT.

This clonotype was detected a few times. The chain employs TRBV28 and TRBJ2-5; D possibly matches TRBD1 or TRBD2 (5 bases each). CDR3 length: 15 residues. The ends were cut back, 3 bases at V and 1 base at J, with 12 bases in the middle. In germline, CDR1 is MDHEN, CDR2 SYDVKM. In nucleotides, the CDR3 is TGTGCCAGCAGTTTCCATGGGACGGCCCAAGAGACCCAGTACTTC. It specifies CASSFHGTAQETQYF.

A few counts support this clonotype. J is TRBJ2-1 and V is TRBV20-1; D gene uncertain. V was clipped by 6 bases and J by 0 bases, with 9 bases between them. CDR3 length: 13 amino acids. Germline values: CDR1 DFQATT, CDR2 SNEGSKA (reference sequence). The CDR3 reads CSAGPPSYNEQFF. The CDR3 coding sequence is TGCAGTGCCGGCCCTCCCTCCTACAATGAGCAGTTCTTC.

The CDR3 protein is CASSPQFSSGSRDTQYF. CDR3 bases: TGTGCCAGCAGCCCTCAATTTTCTAGCGGGAGTCGGGATACGCAGTATTTT. V usage is TRBV11-2 and J usage is TRBJ2-3; 10 nucleotides align to TRBD2. From germline, CDR1 is SGHAT and CDR2 FQNNGV. The CDR3 has 17 residues. The V gene end was trimmed by 5 bases and the J gene end by 6 bases; junction bases not matched to a gene: 14.

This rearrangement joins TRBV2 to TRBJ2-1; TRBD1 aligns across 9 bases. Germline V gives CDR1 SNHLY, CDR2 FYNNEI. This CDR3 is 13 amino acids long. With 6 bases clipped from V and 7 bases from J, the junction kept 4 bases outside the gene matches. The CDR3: CASRGTGWNEQFF. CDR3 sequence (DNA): TGTGCCAGCAGGGGGACAGGGTGGAATGAGCAGTTCTTC.

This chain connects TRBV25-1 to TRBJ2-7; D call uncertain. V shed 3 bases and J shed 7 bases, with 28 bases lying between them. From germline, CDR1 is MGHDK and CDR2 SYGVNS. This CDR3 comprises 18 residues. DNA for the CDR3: TGTGCCAGCAGTGATTTCCCCGACGGCCCCATGACTGTGCCGGAGCAGTACTTC. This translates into CASSDFPDGPMTVPEQYF.

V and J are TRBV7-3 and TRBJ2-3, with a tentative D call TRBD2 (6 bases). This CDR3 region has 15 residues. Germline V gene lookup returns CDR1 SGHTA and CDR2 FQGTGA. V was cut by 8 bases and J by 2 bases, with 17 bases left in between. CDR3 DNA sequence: TGTGCCAGCCATCCGCGGGGAGATATCACAGATACGCAGTATTTT. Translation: CASHPRGDITDTQYF. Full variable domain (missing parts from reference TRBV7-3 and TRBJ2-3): GAGVSQTPSNKVTEKGKYVELRCDPISGHTALYWYRQSLGQGPEFLIYFQGTGAADDSGLPNDRFFAVRPEGSVSTLKIQRTERGDSAVYLCASHPRGDITDTQYFGPGTRLTVL.

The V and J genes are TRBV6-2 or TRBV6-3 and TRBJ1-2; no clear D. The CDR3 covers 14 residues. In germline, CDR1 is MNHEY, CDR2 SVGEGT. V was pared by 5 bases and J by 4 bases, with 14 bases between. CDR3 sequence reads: CASSRLGRGYGYTF. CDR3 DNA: TGTGCCAGCAGTCGCTTGGGCAGAGGCTATGGCTACACCTTC.

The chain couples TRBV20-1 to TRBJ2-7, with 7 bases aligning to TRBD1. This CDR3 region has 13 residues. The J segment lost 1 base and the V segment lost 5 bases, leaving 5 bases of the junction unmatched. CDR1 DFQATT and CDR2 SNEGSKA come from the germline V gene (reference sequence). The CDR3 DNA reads TGCAGTGCTTGCGACAGGGTTTCCTACGAGCAGTACTTC. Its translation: CSACDRVSYEQYF.

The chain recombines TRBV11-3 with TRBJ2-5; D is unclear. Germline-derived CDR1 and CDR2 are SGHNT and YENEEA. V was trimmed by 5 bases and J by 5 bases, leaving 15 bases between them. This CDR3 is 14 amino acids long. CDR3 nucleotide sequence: TGTGCCAGCAGCCATGGTGGGGAAAAGGAGACCCAGTACTTC. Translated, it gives CASSHGGEKETQYF.

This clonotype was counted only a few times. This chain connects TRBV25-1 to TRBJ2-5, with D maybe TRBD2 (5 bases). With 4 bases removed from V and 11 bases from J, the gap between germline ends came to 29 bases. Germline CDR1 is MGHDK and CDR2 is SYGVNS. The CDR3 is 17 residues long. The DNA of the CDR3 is TGTGCCAGCAGTGTACCTCACGCACTAGACGACGACAATGAGCAGTACTTC. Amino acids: CASSVPHALDDDNEQYF. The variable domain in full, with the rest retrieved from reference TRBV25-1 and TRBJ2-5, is EADIYQTPRYLVIGTGKKITLECSQTMGHDKMYWYQQDPGMELHLIHYSYGVNSTEKGDLSSESTVSRIRTEHFPLTLESARPSHTSQYLCASSVPHALDDDNEQYFGPGTRLLVL.

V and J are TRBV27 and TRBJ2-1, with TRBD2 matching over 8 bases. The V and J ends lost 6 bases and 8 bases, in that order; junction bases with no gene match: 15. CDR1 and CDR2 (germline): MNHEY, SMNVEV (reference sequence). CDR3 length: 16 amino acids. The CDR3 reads CASRPPRAGVIYEQFF. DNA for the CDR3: TGTGCCAGCAGGCCTCCCCGAGCGGGGGTTATATATGAGCAGTTCTTC.

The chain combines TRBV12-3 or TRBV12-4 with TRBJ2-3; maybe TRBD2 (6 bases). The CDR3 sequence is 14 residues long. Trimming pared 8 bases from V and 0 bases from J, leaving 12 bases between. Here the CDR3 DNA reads TGTGCCAGCCGGGTAGGGAGGAGCACAGATACGCAGTATTTT. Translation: CASRVGRSTDTQYF.